The clone carrying this TCR beta chain was found a few times. Its specificity is not known. The record originates from a study of identical twins. TCRdb recomputed calls from the 5' RACE reads with MiXCR, one row per CDR3 protein. In the table there are 550,000 to 800,000 distinct CDR3 sequences, roughly 6.6% of which are singletons. This CDR3 contains 10 residues. V lost 3 bases and J lost 12, with 12 bases in between. Germline V gives CDR1 DFQATT, CDR2 SNEGSKA (reference sequence). Notes on the study in general: Because invariant MAIT and iNKT cells could be present, zero-insertion analyses could be partly confounded. Whereas memory repertoires showed no such difference, abundant cord blood beta clonotypes carried fewer insertions.

This same sample was also part of a study on yellow fever vaccine responses in identical twins.

The TCR originated in a woman aged 18-30 years in good health. Sequenced sample: PBMCs. The gene calls are TRBV20-1 and TRBJ2-7; D possibly corresponds to TRBD1 (6 bases). CDR3 in DNA: TGCAGTGCTAGCGACGGGACACCGTACGTC. Its translation is CSASDGTPYV.